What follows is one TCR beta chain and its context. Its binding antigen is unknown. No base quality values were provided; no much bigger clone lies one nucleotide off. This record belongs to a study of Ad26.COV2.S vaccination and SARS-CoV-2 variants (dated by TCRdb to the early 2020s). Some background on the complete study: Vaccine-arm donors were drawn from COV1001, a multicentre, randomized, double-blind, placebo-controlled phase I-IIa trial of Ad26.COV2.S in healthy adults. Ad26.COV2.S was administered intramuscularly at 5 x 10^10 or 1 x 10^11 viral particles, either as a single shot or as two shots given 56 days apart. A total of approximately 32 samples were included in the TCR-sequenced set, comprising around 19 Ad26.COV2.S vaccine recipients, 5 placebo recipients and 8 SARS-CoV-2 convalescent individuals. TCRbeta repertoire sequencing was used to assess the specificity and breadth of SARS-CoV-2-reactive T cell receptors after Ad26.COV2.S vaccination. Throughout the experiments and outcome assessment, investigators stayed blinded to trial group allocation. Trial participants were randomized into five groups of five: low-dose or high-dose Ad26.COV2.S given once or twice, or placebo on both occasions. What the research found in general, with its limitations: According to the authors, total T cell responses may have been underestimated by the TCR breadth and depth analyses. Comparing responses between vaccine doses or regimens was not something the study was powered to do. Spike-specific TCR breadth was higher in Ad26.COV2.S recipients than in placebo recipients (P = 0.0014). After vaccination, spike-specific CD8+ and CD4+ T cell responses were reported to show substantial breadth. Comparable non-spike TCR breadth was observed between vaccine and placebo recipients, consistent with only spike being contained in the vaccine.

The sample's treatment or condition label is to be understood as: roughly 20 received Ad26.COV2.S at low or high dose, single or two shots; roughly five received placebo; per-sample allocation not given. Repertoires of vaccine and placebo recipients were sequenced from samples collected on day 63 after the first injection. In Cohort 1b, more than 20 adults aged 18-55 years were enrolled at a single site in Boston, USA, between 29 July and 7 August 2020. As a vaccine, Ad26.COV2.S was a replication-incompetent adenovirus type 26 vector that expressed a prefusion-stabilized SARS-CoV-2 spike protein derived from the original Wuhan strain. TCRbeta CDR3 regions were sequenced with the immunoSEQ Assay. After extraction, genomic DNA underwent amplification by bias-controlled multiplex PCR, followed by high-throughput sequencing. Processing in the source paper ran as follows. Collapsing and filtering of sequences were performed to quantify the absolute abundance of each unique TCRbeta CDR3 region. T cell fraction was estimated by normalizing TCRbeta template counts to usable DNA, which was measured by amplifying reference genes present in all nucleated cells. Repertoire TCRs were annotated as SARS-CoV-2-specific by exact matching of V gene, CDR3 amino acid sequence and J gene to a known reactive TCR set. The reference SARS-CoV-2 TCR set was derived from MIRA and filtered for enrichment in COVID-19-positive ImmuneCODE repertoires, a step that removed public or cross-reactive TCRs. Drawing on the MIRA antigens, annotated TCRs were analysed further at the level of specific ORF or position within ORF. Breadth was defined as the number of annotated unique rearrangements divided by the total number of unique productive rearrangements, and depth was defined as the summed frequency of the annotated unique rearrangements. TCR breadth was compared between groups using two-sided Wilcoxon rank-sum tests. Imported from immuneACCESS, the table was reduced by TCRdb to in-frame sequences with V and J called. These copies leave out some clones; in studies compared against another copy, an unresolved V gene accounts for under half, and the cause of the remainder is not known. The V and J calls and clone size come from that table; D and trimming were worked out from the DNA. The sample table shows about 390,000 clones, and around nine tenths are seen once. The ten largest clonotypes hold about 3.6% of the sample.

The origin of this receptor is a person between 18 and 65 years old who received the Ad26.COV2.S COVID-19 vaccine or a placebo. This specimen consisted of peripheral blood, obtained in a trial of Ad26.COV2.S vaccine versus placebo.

The DNA sequence is given as TGCGCCAGCAGCCAAGGACTAGCGGGGGGGTACCAAGAGACCCAGTACTTC. Translated, this gives CASSQGLAGGYQETQYF. The chain employs TRBV4-1 and TRBJ2-5; 14 nucleotides in the junction match TRBD2. The germline V gene supplies CDR1 MGHRA and CDR2 YSYEKL. The CDR3 numbers 17 residues from cysteine through phenylalanine. Only the CDR3 portion is preserved as DNA: 51 bases, with reading frame beginning at the first base. Relative to germline, V is missing 1 base and J is missing 0 bases, with 1 base of the junction outside any gene match.